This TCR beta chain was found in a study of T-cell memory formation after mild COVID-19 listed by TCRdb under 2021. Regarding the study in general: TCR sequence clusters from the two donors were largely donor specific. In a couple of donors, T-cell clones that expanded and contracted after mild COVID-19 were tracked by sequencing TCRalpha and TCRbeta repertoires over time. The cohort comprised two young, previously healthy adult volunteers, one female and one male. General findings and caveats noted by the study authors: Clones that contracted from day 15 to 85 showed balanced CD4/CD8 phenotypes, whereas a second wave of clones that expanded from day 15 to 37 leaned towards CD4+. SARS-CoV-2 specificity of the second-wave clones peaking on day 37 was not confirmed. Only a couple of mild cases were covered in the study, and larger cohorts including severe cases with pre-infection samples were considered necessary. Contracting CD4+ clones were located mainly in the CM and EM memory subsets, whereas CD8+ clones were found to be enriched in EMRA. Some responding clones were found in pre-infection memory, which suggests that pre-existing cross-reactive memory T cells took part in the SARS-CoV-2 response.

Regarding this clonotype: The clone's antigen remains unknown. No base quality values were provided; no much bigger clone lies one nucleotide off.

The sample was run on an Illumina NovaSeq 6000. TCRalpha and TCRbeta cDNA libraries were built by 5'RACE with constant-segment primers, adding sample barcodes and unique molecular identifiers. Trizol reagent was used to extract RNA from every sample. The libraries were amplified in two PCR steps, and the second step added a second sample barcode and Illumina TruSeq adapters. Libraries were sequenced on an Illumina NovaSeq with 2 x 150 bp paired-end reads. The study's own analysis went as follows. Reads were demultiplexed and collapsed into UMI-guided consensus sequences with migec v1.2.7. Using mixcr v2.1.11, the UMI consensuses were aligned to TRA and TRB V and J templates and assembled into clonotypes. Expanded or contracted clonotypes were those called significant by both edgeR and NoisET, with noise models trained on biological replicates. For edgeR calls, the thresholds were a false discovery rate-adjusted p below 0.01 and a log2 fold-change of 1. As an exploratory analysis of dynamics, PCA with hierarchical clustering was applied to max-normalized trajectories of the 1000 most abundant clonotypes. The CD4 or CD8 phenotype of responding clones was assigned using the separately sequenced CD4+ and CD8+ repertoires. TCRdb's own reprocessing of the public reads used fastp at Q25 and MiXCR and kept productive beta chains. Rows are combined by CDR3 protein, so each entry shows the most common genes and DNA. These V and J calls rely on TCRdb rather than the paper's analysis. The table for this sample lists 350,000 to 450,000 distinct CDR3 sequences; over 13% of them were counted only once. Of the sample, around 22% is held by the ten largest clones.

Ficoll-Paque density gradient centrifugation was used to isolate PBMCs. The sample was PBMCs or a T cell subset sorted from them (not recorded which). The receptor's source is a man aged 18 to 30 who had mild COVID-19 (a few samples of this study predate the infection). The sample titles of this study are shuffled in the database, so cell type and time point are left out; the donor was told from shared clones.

The CDR3 protein: CASSFPGADEKLFF. Here is the DNA: TGTGCCAGCAGCTTCCCAGGGGCGGATGAAAAACTGTTTTTT. The sequence joins TRBV7-8 to TRBJ1-4; TRBD1 is a possible D gene, resting on 6 matching bases. The CDR1 and CDR2 encoded by the germline V gene are SGHVS and FQNEAQ. Spanning cysteine to phenylalanine, the CDR3 consists of 14 amino acids. Solely the CDR3 DNA is kept, with 42 bases framed from the first base. V is pared back by 3 bases and J by 6 bases, with 11 bases lying between the germline termini.